The rows below give T cell receptor beta chains drawn from one sample of a study of OX40 agonist ivuxolimab in advanced cancers. Clones were sequenced by immunoSEQ multiplex PCR, and TCRdb holds only the in-frame ones, with some missing. Of around 45,000 clones listed, about 88% are singletons. The sequencing used CD4+ or CD8+ T cells sorted from blood, collected in a trial of the OX40 agonist ivuxolimab. Receptors were obtained from an adult with an advanced solid tumor such as melanoma, head and neck, liver or kidney cancer. CDR3s leave out the opening cysteine and the closing phenylalanine or tryptophan. The order of the fields is V gene, CDR3 length, CDR3 protein.

TRBV2 11 ASRTSMNTEAF
TRBV30 11 AWSRERNQPQH
TRBV7-9 14 ASSLMGQSSTDTQY
TRBV6-5 13 ASSMNRVGTGELF
TRBV11-2 10 ASSRQRDGGF
TRBV7-3 13 ASSSNSGIGETQY
TRBV4-3 14 ASSRLGRSSTDTQY
TRBV19 11 ASSLIISGELF
TRBV12-5 15 ASGLFYGTESYNEQF
TRBV19 17 ASSMRLAGGSALVDTQY
TRBV7-9 12 ASSLRREYNEQF
TRBV2 14 ASSVGQGAPEGGYT
TRBV4-2 13 ASRQGDRGYDTQY
TRBV11-2 13 ASSYNSGSSDTQY
TRBV6-1 12 ATRAGYSNQPQH
TRBV28 19 ASSFFGLGYGTSGTQGEQY
TRBV6-5 13 ASSYSRGAGQPQH
TRBV7-2 13 ASSLGSGKAYEQY
TRBV18 16 ASSPRTGGSRDTGELF
TRBV11-2 12 ASSWGGTRYEQY
TRBV7-2 13 ASSSPWLLPGEQY
TRBV19 11 ASSIGRGNEQY
TRBV4-1 14 ASSQELAGYSDTQY
TRBV28 16 ASSHSWVSGRVEETQY
TRBV6-1 11 ASRGSGSYEQY
TRBV5-4 14 ASSLLAGIRTGELF
TRBV19 12 ASSIDSGVDEQF